The T cell receptor beta chain under discussion was sequenced for a study of cytomegalovirus exposure and HLA in healthy donors. Study-wide results and limits: Cytomegalovirus-associated TCR beta chains were listed, numbering under 200.

Worth noting for this clone: Its antigen is not known.

Sequencing was performed with immunoSEQ multiplex PCR; in TCRdb, only in-frame clones are kept and a portion is missing. The sample contains roughly 120,000 clones, over 65% of which appear only once. This CDR3 is 16 amino acids long. V lost 2 bases, J lost 8 bases, and 6 bases stayed unmatched. Per germline, CDR1 SGHKS and CDR2 YYEKEE (reference sequence). The origin of this receptor is a woman in her 30s in good health and CMV-seronegative. The sample was PBMCs. The V gene is TRBV5-5, the J gene TRBJ2-1; 14 positions match TRBD2. The CDR3 loop reads CASSLRLAGGLDEQFF. CDR3 in DNA: TGTGCCAGCAGCTTAAGACTAGCGGGGGGGCTTGATGAGCAGTTCTTC.